The 27 T cell receptor beta chains presented below share a single source sample, sequenced in a study of graft-versus-host responses after intestinal transplantation. Generated by immunoSEQ multiplex PCR, the TCRdb table keeps only in-frame clones and is missing some. The sample consists of 35,000 to 40,000 clones, around 90% of them appearing once. Investigators treated the graft tissue so that it released intraepithelial and lamina propria lymphocytes. The input for sequencing was ileum tissue, taken 200 to 210 days after intestinal transplant. These receptors were taken from a human patient who received an intestinal transplant, so some T cells may come from the graft donor.

The V and J genes are TRBV5-1 and TRBJ2-3; TRBD2 matches at 10 bases. Germline V gives CDR1 SGHRS, CDR2 YFSETQ. This CDR3 region has 15 residues. J gave up 3 bases and V 3 bases, and 4 bases lay outside the gene matches. The CDR3 region is CASSSPTSGTDTQYF. The CDR3 DNA follows: TGCGCCAGCAGCTCACCGACTAGCGGGACAGATACGCAGTATTTT.

The chain joins TRBV19 to TRBJ2-1, with 9 bases that match TRBD2. Trimming removed 0 bases from V and 2 bases from J; junction bases left unmatched: 2. This CDR3 is built from 16 residues. Germline assignment: CDR1 LNHDA and CDR2 SQIVND (reference sequence). CDR3 nucleotide sequence: TGTGCCAGTAGTATAGAGGGCGGGAGGGCCTACAATGAGCAGTTCTTC. It encodes CASSIEGGRAYNEQFF.

The chain employs TRBV28 and TRBJ2-7; no clear D. Germline CDR1 is MDHEN and CDR2 is SYDVKM. The CDR3 totals 15 residues. V dropped 3 bases and J dropped 3 bases, with 15 bases sitting between them. The CDR3 here is CASSFLERGNYEQYF. The CDR3 region has the DNA TGTGCCAGCAGTTTTCTTGAACGCGGCAACTACGAGCAGTACTTC.

This clone showed up just a few times. The rearrangement joins TRBV25-1 to TRBJ2-7; TRBD2 matches at 10 bases. With V trimmed by 6 bases and J by 4 bases, 3 bases remained unmatched. In germline, CDR1 is MGHDK, CDR2 SYGVNS. The CDR3 length is 13 residues. The DNA of the CDR3 is TGTGCCAGCAGCCCGGGACTAGCGTACGAGCAGTACTTC. This encodes CASSPGLAYEQYF.

The chain recombines TRBV7-6 with TRBJ2-2; either TRBD1 or TRBD2 may fit D (5 bases each). The length of the CDR3 is 14 residues. Germline CDR1 SGHVS, CDR2 FNYEAQ. The V and J ends lost 2 bases and 5 bases respectively, with 9 bases between them. The CDR3 DNA sequence: TGTGCCAGCAGCTTATTCTGGGGGACCGGGGAGCTGTTTTTT. Amino acids: CASSLFWGTGELFF. Combining the CDR3 with reference TRBV7-6 and TRBJ2-2 gives the whole variable domain GAGVSQSPRYKVTKRGQDVALRCDPISGHVSLYWYRQALGQGPEFLTYFNYEAQQDKSGLPNDRFSAERPEGSISTLTIQRTEQRDSAMYRCASSLFWGTGELFFGEGSRLTVL.

J is TRBJ2-7 and V is TRBV7-9; tentative D call: TRBD2 (5 bases). CDR1 and CDR2 (germline): SEHNR, FQNEAQ (reference sequence). This CDR3 is 14 amino acids long. Trimming stripped 1 base from V and 5 bases from J, with 12 bases between. CDR3 in DNA: TGTGCCAGCAGCTTAGATCAGAGGGCCCACGAGCAGTACTTC. Residues: CASSLDQRAHEQYF. Using reference TRBV7-9 and TRBJ2-7 for the parts outside the CDR3, the full variable domain is DTGVSQNPRHKITKRGQNVTFRCDPISEHNRLYWYRQTLGQGPEFLTYFQNEAQLEKSRLLSDRFSAERPKGSFSTLEIQRTEQGDSAMYLCASSLDQRAHEQYFGPGTRLTVT.

The chain carries TRBV7-6 and TRBJ2-7; D might be TRBD2 (7 bases). V lost 2 bases and J lost 3, with 11 bases in between. Per the germline V gene, CDR1 is SGHVS and CDR2 is FNYEAQ. The CDR3 covers 14 residues. CDR3 residues: CASSLRGDYYEQYF. In DNA form, the CDR3 reads TGTGCCAGCAGCTTAAGGGGGGACTACTACGAGCAGTACTTC.

The rearrangement uses TRBV15 and TRBJ2-7; D perhaps matches TRBD1 (5 bases). This CDR3 has 12 residues. The germline CDR1 and CDR2 sequences are LNHNV and YYDKDF (reference sequence). Trimming stripped 11 bases from V and 6 bases from J, with 17 bases between. CDR3 in amino acids: CASRDTGSEQYF. The CDR3 nucleotides are TGTGCCTCAAGGGATACAGGTTCCGAGCAGTACTTC.

This chain links TRBV2 with TRBJ2-1; TRBD2 agrees at 10 bases. Germline V gene data show CDR1 as SNHLY and CDR2 as FYNNEI. This CDR3 has 19 amino acids. Trimming at V came to 6 bases and at J to 6 bases, leaving 20 bases not matched to a gene. The DNA for the CDR3 is TGTGCCAGCAGCACAGGGTTTCCGTCACTAGCGGGAATACCCAATGAGCAGTTCTTC. It codes for CASSTGFPSLAGIPNEQFF.

The V and J genes are TRBV27 and TRBJ1-2, with D unresolved. The germline V and J ends were trimmed by 6 bases and 1 base, with 12 bases remaining between them. The germline V gene encodes CDR1 MNHEY and CDR2 SMNVEV (reference sequence). CDR3 length: 14 amino acids. The CDR3 DNA follows: TGTGCCAGCAGACCGCCAGGACTTAACTATGGCTACACCTTC. Its translation: CASRPPGLNYGYTF.

This clone counts as medium-sized. The V gene is TRBV5-1, the J gene TRBJ2-7; 9 bases fit TRBD2. Germline-derived CDR1 and CDR2 are SGHRS and YFSETQ. This CDR3 contains 15 residues. The ends lost 0 bases at V and 6 bases at J; junction bases unmatched: 7. The CDR3 bases are TGCGCCAGCAGCTTGGTCTCGCTAGCGGGAATCGAGCAGTACTTC. Residues: CASSLVSLAGIEQYF.

The chain employs TRBV28 and TRBJ2-2; 7 bases are shared with TRBD2. V trimming: 7 bases; J trimming: 0 bases; junction bases outside the gene matches: 2. CDR3 size: 14 residues. Per the germline V gene, CDR1 is MDHEN and CDR2 is SYDVKM. The CDR3 spells CASIAGANTGELFF. The CDR3 bases are TGTGCCAGCATCGCGGGAGCGAACACCGGGGAGCTGTTTTTT. The entire variable domain, with the rest obtained from reference TRBV28 and TRBJ2-2, is as follows: DVKVTQSSRYLVKRTGEKVFLECVQDMDHENMFWYRQDPGLGLRLIYFSYDVKMKEKGDIPEGYSVSREKKERFSLILESASTNQTSMYLCASIAGANTGELFFGEGSRLTVL.

In nucleotides, the CDR3 is TGTGCCAGCAGTCCCGGCTACAGTAAGATTGAAAAACTGTTTTTT. It is translated as CASSPGYSKIEKLFF. This chain joins TRBV28 and TRBJ1-4; no firm D call. Germline CDR1 is MDHEN and CDR2 is SYDVKM. Trimming pared 5 bases from V and 7 bases from J, leaving 17 bases between. CDR3 length: 15 amino acids. The full variable domain, in which reference TRBV28 and TRBJ1-4 provide the parts outside the CDR3, is DVKVTQSSRYLVKRTGEKVFLECVQDMDHENMFWYRQDPGLGLRLIYFSYDVKMKEKGDIPEGYSVSREKKERFSLILESASTNQTSMYLCASSPGYSKIEKLFFGSGTQLSVL.

Only one count was recorded for this clone. V gene TRBV7-9 combines with J gene TRBJ1-5; no definite D call. Deletions cut 4 bases from V and 5 bases from J, with 9 bases between. Germline V gene sequence: CDR1 SEHNR, CDR2 FQNEAQ (reference sequence). The CDR3 runs to 13 residues. In DNA form, the CDR3 reads TGTGCCAGCAGCTCGAACGGAGATCAGCCCCAGCATTTT. This gives the protein CASSSNGDQPQHF.

The chain combines TRBV13 with TRBJ1-4; D is unclear. Germline CDR1 PRHDT, CDR2 FYEKMQ (reference sequence). The CDR3 consists of 14 residues. The V end was cut by 2 bases, the J end by 7 bases, with 11 bases between. The CDR3 loop is CASSLTLSGEKLFF. For the CDR3, the DNA is TGTGCCAGCAGCTTAACCCTCTCGGGTGAAAAACTGTTTTTT.

The rearrangement uses TRBV28 and TRBJ2-2; D not resolved. The CDR3 is made up of 12 amino acids. The V end lost 3 bases, the J end lost 5 bases, and 4 bases lay between the germline ends. The germline CDR1 and CDR2 sequences are MDHEN and SYDVKM. Here the CDR3 DNA reads TGTGCCAGCAGTTTCCAGACCGGGGAGCTGTTTTTT. Its protein product is CASSFQTGELFF. Complete variable domain (other parts from reference TRBV28 and TRBJ2-2): DVKVTQSSRYLVKRTGEKVFLECVQDMDHENMFWYRQDPGLGLRLIYFSYDVKMKEKGDIPEGYSVSREKKERFSLILESASTNQTSMYLCASSFQTGELFFGEGSRLTVL.

DNA of the CDR3: TGTGCCAGCAGCTGGAGCGGCGAGCAGTACTTC. Amino acid sequence: CASSWSGEQYF. The rearrangement links TRBV7-9 to TRBJ2-7; a weak D match, TRBD2 (5 bases). This CDR3 region has 11 residues. Trimming removed 4 bases at V and 6 bases at J, with 7 bases between. Germline V CDR1 and CDR2: SEHNR, FQNEAQ (reference sequence).

This clone was detected once. The genes are TRBV6-5 and TRBJ2-1; the match to TRBD2 covers 10 bases. CDR1 and CDR2 (germline): MNHEY, SVGAGI. V was pared by 6 bases and J by 4 bases, with 6 bases of the junction left unmatched. CDR3 length: 15 residues. The CDR3 sequence: CASSFGTSDYNEQFF. The DNA for the CDR3 is TGTGCCAGCAGCTTCGGGACTAGCGATTACAATGAGCAGTTCTTC.

This clone was observed once. This chain joins TRBV27 and TRBJ2-6; no firm D call. Germline values: CDR1 MNHEY, CDR2 SMNVEV (reference sequence). The CDR3 length is 15 residues. Trimming took 7 bases from V and 0 from J, leaving 10 bases between them. This CDR3 reads CASTYGSSGANVLTF. The CDR3 DNA is TGTGCCAGCACGTACGGAAGCTCTGGGGCCAACGTCCTGACTTTC.

The V and J genes are TRBV2 and TRBJ2-7; TRBD1 matches at 8 bases. Germline CDR1 and CDR2: SNHLY and FYNNEI. J gave up 0 bases and V 4 bases, and 2 bases lay outside the gene matches. This CDR3 has 14 amino acids. In nucleotides, the CDR3 is TGTGCCAGCAGTGTACAGGGGGGCTCCTACGAGCAGTACTTC. Its protein is CASSVQGGSYEQYF.

The chain recombines TRBV6-1 with TRBJ2-7, with TRBD2 matching over 9 bases. Germline V gene lookup returns CDR1 MNHNS and CDR2 SASEGT. The CDR3 consists of 15 residues. V lost 6 bases, J lost 3 bases, and 9 bases stayed unmatched. The CDR3 sequence: CASRHTGTSYYEQYF. The CDR3 bases are TGTGCCAGCAGGCACACCGGGACTAGCTACTACGAGCAGTACTTC.

The V call is TRBV2, the J call TRBJ2-3; 9 nucleotides match TRBD2. The J segment lost 8 bases and the V segment lost 6 bases, leaving 6 bases of the junction unmatched. This CDR3 contains 13 residues. CDR1 and CDR2 from the germline V gene are SNHLY and FYNNEI. CDR3 sequence: CASSGSGSGTQYF. The CDR3 nucleotides read TGTGCCAGCAGCGGTAGCGGGAGCGGTACGCAGTATTTT.

The chain carries TRBV29-1 and TRBJ2-7, with D perhaps TRBD1 or TRBD2 (6 bases each). This CDR3 is built from 15 residues. Trimming took 0 bases from V and 6 from J, leaving 18 bases between them. The germline V gene encodes CDR1 SQVTM and CDR2 ANQGSEA. The CDR3 DNA reads as TGCAGCGTTGAAGATTGGGGTCAGGGGACTCGCGAGCAGTACTTC. Protein: CSVEDWGQGTREQYF.

The gene calls are TRBV28 and TRBJ2-3, with D perhaps matching TRBD2 (6 bases). The V and J ends lost 1 base and 5 bases respectively, with 19 bases between them. This CDR3 has 17 amino acids. Germline assignment: CDR1 MDHEN and CDR2 SYDVKM. Here the CDR3 reads CASSLSLAVPFRDTQYF. CDR3 bases: TGTGCCAGCAGTTTATCCTTAGCGGTTCCCTTCAGAGATACGCAGTATTTT.

V and J are TRBV19 and TRBJ2-2; no firm D call. This CDR3 is 13 amino acids long. Germline V CDR1 and CDR2: LNHDA, SQIVND (reference sequence). Trimming cost V 3 bases and J 1 base, with 3 bases left between them. CDR3 in DNA: TGTGCCAGTAGTATTGGGAACACCGGGGAGCTGTTTTTT. This codes for CASSIGNTGELFF.

The chain has TRBV18 and TRBJ1-1, with D possibly being TRBD1 (6 bases). CDR1 KGHSH and CDR2 LQKENI come from the germline V gene. V was shortened by 6 bases and J by 1 base, with 12 bases between the two germline ends. The CDR3 consists of 14 residues. The CDR3 region is CASSPGTTNTEAFF. DNA for the CDR3: TGTGCCAGCTCCCCCGGGACAACGAACACTGAAGCTTTCTTT.

The genes are TRBV6-6 and TRBJ1-2; D not certain. From germline, CDR1 is MNHNY and CDR2 SVGAGI (reference sequence). The CDR3 loop spans 11 amino acids. V was clipped by 6 bases and J by 8 bases, with 10 bases between them. The CDR3 here is CASRETRGYTF. The CDR3 DNA reads TGTGCCAGCAGGGAAACAAGAGGCTACACCTTC.